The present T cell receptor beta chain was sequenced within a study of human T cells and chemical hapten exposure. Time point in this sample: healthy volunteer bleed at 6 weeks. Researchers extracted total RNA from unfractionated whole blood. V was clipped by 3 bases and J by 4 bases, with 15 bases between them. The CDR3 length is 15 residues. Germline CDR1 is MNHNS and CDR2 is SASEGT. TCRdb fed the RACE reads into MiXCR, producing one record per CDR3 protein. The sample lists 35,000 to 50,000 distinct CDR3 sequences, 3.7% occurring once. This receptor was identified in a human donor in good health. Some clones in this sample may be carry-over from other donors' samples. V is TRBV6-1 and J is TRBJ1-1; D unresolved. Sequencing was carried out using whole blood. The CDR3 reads CASSEVKVFFTEAFF. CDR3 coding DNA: TGTGCCAGCAGTGAGGTTAAGGTGTTTTTCACTGAAGCTTTCTTT.